The present entry profiles one T cell receptor beta chain with its context. Its antigen target is currently unknown. Base qualities are not recorded, but no much larger clone differs from it by a single base. The CDR3 regions of human TCRbeta chains were analyzed by immunosequencing. The authors processed their data as follows. Repertoire TCRs were matched against a reference library of SARS-CoV-2-specific TCRs generated with the MIRA antigen-specificity platform. Breadth was defined as the fraction of unique TCRs that were SARS-CoV-2-associated. Depth was defined as the fraction of total T cells that were SARS-CoV-2-associated. Using the MIRA data, every spike-specific TCR was mapped to the spike region that the TCR reacted to and assigned to either a CD4 or a CD8 class. Log10-transformed breadth and depth values were compared by one-way ANOVA with Sidak's multiple comparisons tests. TCRdb took over this immuneACCESS table, retaining in-frame rearrangements with V and J assigned. Such tables are incomplete; in checked studies, under half of the missing clones stem from an unresolved V gene, and the remainder is unexplained. V, J and clone size reflect that table, while D and trimming were determined from the DNA. The sample includes over 120,000 clones, with over 85% observed a single time. The ten largest clonotypes hold approximately 1.5% of the sample.

Spanning cysteine to phenylalanine, the CDR3 consists of 13 amino acids. Only the CDR3 DNA stays, 39 bases, in frame from base 1. Taken from the germline V gene, the CDR1 and CDR2 loops are SGHRS and YFSETQ. At the junction V is shortened by 7 bases and J by 5 bases, with 15 bases in between. The sample originates from a study of T cell responses to AZD1222 COVID-19 vaccine (dated by TCRdb to the early 2020s). Looking at the study overall: Because spike-specific TCR depth and breadth did not differ between the two schedules, AZD1222 recipients who got a second dose at roughly 4 weeks were pooled with those who got a second dose at roughly 12 weeks. A total of around 240 trial participants underwent TCR sequencing, of whom 200 to 220 received two doses of AZD1222 and 26 received two doses of the MenACWY control vaccine. Trial participants were enrolled into age subgroups of 18-55, 56-69 and 70-plus years, which contained roughly 150, 30 and 60 TCR-sequenced participants, respectively. On the study overall, not on this receptor specifically: The vaccine-associated CD4 TCRs covered the entire spike protein, and the dominant responses fell in regions 160-218 and 743-854. The 56-69-year group was small, and its depth increase did not reach significance, likely because of low power. Reportedly, close to half of the unique spike-specific TCRs recognized epitopes lying outside the regions that are mutated in the B.1.351 and B.1.1.7 variants. After two AZD1222 doses, both the breadth and the depth of spike-specific TCRs were significantly higher than at day 0 and than in MenACWY recipients. Participants were mostly white British, with more females than males. The authors suggested clonal diversity may have been underestimated. Only a handful of AZD1222 recipients were SARS-CoV-2 seropositive at baseline, limiting conclusions about previously exposed vaccinees. Because no samples from the day 14 peak response were available, repertoires could be characterized only after the peak T cell response.

The sample's time point label is to be understood as: baseline before first vaccination. Vaccinee samples came from UK trials COV001 and COV002, including a single-blind randomized controlled phase 2/3 trial of AZD1222 (ChAdOx1 nCoV-19) in healthy adults. Trial participant PBMC samples were collected at day 0 and day 28 after the second dose for TCRbeta chain sequencing. The specimen was peripheral blood, collected on day 0 of AZD1222 vaccination. This sequence was found in an adult in good health. The rearranged chain carries TRBV5-1 and TRBJ2-5; TRBD2 is perhaps the D gene, given 5 matching bases. The CDR3 protein is CASPADLKETQYF. The DNA sequence reads TGCGCCAGCCCAGCGGATCTAAAGGAGACCCAGTACTTC.